A single sample is the source of the 12 T cell receptor beta chains below, sequenced in a study of cytomegalovirus exposure and HLA in healthy donors. 13 Jbeta primers and 60 Vbeta primers were used for the PCR. Sequencing used immunoSEQ multiplex PCR; TCRdb keeps in-frame clones, though not all of them. Of under 60,000 clones in the sample, around four fifths are singletons; the top ten hold about 3%. Source material: PBMCs. The receptors were gathered from a man in his fifties or sixties in good health and CMV-seronegative.

The rearrangement joins TRBV9 to TRBJ2-3, with 8 bases matching TRBD2. The CDR3 runs 15 residues. The ends lost 3 bases at V and 3 bases at J; junction bases unmatched: 6. Germline lookup yields CDR1 SGDLS and CDR2 YYNGEE. CDR3 residues: CASSEGLVSTDTQYF. Written as DNA, the CDR3 is TGTGCCAGCAGCGAGGGACTAGTTTCAACAGATACGCAGTATTTT.

The V gene is TRBV5-1, the J gene TRBJ1-6; 7 bases agree with TRBD1. This CDR3 spans 15 amino acids. The V gene end was trimmed by 3 bases and the J gene end by 6 bases; junction bases not matched to a gene: 6. CDR1 and CDR2 (germline): SGHRS, YFSETQ. CDR3 DNA: TGCGCCAGCAGCTCAGGCCCAGGGGGTAATTCACCCCTCCACTTT. It is translated as CASSSGPGGNSPLHF.

This sequence joins TRBV30 and TRBJ2-1; 8 nucleotides match TRBD1. V dropped 0 bases and J dropped 3; count of bases not matched to a gene: 13. This CDR3 has 18 amino acids. Per germline, CDR1 GTSNPN and CDR2 SVGIG (reference sequence). Here the CDR3 reads CAWSVRPLFGQGYNEQFF. The CDR3 DNA follows: TGTGCCTGGAGTGTACGACCCCTCTTCGGACAGGGCTACAATGAGCAGTTCTTC.

The chain couples TRBV27 to TRBJ2-3; 11 bases agree with TRBD1. V was pared by 2 bases and J by 4 bases, with 14 bases of the junction left unmatched. CDR1 and CDR2 from the germline V gene are MNHEY and SMNVEV (reference sequence). The CDR3 spans 19 residues. CDR3 coding DNA: TGTGCCAGCAGTTTAAAAGGACAGGGGGCAAGGCGTCTCCCAGATACGCAGTATTTT. This translates into CASSLKGQGARRLPDTQYF.

V and J are TRBV20-1 and TRBJ2-6; D not certain. CDR3 length: 11 amino acids. Germline assignment: CDR1 DFQATT and CDR2 SNEGSKA (reference sequence). The CDR3 nucleotides are TGCAGCGCCTACGGGGCCAACGTCCTGACTTTC. It encodes CSAYGANVLTF.

The V call is TRBV28, the J call TRBJ1-4, with a tentative D call TRBD1 (5 bases). The CDR3 consists of 14 residues. Between the trimmed V and J ends, which lost 9 bases and 7 bases, there was a span of 18 bases. Germline CDR1 is MDHEN and CDR2 is SYDVKM. The CDR3 nucleotides are TGTGCCAGTACCCCCGGAGGGGCAGGTGAAAAACTGTTTTTT. Translated: CASTPGGAGEKLFF.

The sample holds a few counts of this clone. The V call is TRBV7-9, the J call TRBJ1-4; D gene uncertain. The CDR3 extends over 15 amino acids. Germline values: CDR1 SEHNR, CDR2 FQNEAQ (reference sequence). V was clipped by 5 bases and J by 5 bases, with 15 bases between them. The CDR3 loop reads CASSPNLRENEKLFF. CDR3 DNA: TGTGCCAGCAGCCCCAATCTGCGTGAGAATGAAAAACTGTTTTTT.

The rearrangement links TRBV7-2 to TRBJ2-7, with 14 positions matching TRBD2. Germline lookup yields CDR1 SGHTA and CDR2 FQGNSA. This CDR3 is 17 amino acids long. The V segment lost 4 bases and the J segment 7 bases; nucleotides outside the gene matches: 12. CDR3 nucleotide sequence: TGTGCCAGCAGCTCCGGGACTAGCGGGGGCCAGGTTAGAGAGCAGTACTTC. Protein: CASSSGTSGGQVREQYF.

The chain recombines TRBV19 with TRBJ1-2; 9 nucleotides line up with TRBD1. This CDR3 spans 17 amino acids. V gave up 1 base and J gave up 8 bases; unmatched junction bases: 14. Germline CDR1 reads LNHDA; CDR2 reads SQIVND (reference sequence). The CDR3 here is CASSIVAVGQGSRGYTF. Written as DNA, the CDR3 is TGTGCCAGTAGTATAGTGGCGGTTGGACAGGGGAGCCGGGGCTACACCTTC. The variable domain in full, with the rest retrieved from reference TRBV19 and TRBJ1-2, is DGGITQSPKYLFRKEGQNVTLSCEQNLNHDAMYWYRQDPGQGLRLIYYSQIVNDFQKGDIAEGYSVSREKKESFPLTVTSAQKNPTAFYLCASSIVAVGQGSRGYTFGSGTRLTVV.

The chain carries TRBV19 and TRBJ1-5; a possible D gene is TRBD1 (6 bases). This CDR3 region has 18 residues. The germline CDR1 and CDR2 sequences are LNHDA and SQIVND (reference sequence). V was trimmed by 5 bases and J by 0 bases, leaving 20 bases between them. CDR3 sequence: CASSGGWAGELSNQPQHF. The CDR3 nucleotides read TGTGCCAGTAGTGGGGGCTGGGCAGGGGAACTTAGCAATCAGCCCCAGCATTTT.

The chain couples TRBV27 to TRBJ1-5, with 12 bases that match TRBD1. J gave up 7 bases and V 4 bases, and 5 bases lay outside the gene matches. Per the germline V gene, CDR1 is MNHEY and CDR2 is SMNVEV (reference sequence). The CDR3 has 15 amino acids. CDR3 DNA: TGTGCCAGCAGTTCGGGGGACAGGGGGCCGCAGCCCCAGCATTTT. It translates to CASSSGDRGPQPQHF.

This rearrangement joins TRBV5-1 to TRBJ1-2; 12 positions match TRBD1. Germline V gene sequence: CDR1 SGHRS, CDR2 YFSETQ. This CDR3 has 17 residues. Trimming cost V 2 bases and J 6 bases; bases outside gene matches: 11. CDR3: CASSFVGTGGGKDGYTF. For the CDR3, the DNA is TGCGCCAGCAGCTTTGTGGGGACAGGGGGCGGCAAGGATGGCTACACCTTC. The entire variable domain, with the rest obtained from reference TRBV5-1 and TRBJ1-2, is as follows: KAGVTQTPRYLIKTRGQQVTLSCSPISGHRSVSWYQQTPGQGLQFLFEYFSETQRNKGNFPGRFSGRQFSNSRSEMNVSTLELGDSALYLCASSFVGTGGGKDGYTFGSGTRLTVV.